This TCR beta chain was sequenced in a study of cytotoxic CD8 clonotypes in ibrutinib-treated CLL. About the research overall: The cohort had over nine relapsed/refractory and over 14 treatment-naive patients, some 18 IGHV unmutated. General study points: Clonality correlated strongly with circulating CD8+ T cells and exceeded age-matched healthy donors at baseline.

The CDR3 runs 17 residues. Germline CDR1 and CDR2: SGHRS and YFSETQ. The V end lost 3 bases, the J end lost 5 bases, and 20 bases lay between the germline ends. Profiling relied on immunoSEQ multiplex PCR, and the TCRdb table lists in-frame clones only, not all of them. The sample gives roughly 160,000 clones, over 65% of which show up once; under 2.5% is in the top ten. Turning to this clone: The antigen is undetermined.

This clonotype originated in a human donor with chronic lymphocytic leukemia. This sequence joins TRBV5-1 and TRBJ1-4; D remains unclear. The sample in question was PBMCs, obtained after 12 months of ibrutinib treatment. The CDR3 is CASSSGSIGRINEKLFF. The CDR3 region has the DNA TGCGCCAGCAGCTCCGGATCGATTGGCAGGATCAATGAAAAACTGTTTTTT.